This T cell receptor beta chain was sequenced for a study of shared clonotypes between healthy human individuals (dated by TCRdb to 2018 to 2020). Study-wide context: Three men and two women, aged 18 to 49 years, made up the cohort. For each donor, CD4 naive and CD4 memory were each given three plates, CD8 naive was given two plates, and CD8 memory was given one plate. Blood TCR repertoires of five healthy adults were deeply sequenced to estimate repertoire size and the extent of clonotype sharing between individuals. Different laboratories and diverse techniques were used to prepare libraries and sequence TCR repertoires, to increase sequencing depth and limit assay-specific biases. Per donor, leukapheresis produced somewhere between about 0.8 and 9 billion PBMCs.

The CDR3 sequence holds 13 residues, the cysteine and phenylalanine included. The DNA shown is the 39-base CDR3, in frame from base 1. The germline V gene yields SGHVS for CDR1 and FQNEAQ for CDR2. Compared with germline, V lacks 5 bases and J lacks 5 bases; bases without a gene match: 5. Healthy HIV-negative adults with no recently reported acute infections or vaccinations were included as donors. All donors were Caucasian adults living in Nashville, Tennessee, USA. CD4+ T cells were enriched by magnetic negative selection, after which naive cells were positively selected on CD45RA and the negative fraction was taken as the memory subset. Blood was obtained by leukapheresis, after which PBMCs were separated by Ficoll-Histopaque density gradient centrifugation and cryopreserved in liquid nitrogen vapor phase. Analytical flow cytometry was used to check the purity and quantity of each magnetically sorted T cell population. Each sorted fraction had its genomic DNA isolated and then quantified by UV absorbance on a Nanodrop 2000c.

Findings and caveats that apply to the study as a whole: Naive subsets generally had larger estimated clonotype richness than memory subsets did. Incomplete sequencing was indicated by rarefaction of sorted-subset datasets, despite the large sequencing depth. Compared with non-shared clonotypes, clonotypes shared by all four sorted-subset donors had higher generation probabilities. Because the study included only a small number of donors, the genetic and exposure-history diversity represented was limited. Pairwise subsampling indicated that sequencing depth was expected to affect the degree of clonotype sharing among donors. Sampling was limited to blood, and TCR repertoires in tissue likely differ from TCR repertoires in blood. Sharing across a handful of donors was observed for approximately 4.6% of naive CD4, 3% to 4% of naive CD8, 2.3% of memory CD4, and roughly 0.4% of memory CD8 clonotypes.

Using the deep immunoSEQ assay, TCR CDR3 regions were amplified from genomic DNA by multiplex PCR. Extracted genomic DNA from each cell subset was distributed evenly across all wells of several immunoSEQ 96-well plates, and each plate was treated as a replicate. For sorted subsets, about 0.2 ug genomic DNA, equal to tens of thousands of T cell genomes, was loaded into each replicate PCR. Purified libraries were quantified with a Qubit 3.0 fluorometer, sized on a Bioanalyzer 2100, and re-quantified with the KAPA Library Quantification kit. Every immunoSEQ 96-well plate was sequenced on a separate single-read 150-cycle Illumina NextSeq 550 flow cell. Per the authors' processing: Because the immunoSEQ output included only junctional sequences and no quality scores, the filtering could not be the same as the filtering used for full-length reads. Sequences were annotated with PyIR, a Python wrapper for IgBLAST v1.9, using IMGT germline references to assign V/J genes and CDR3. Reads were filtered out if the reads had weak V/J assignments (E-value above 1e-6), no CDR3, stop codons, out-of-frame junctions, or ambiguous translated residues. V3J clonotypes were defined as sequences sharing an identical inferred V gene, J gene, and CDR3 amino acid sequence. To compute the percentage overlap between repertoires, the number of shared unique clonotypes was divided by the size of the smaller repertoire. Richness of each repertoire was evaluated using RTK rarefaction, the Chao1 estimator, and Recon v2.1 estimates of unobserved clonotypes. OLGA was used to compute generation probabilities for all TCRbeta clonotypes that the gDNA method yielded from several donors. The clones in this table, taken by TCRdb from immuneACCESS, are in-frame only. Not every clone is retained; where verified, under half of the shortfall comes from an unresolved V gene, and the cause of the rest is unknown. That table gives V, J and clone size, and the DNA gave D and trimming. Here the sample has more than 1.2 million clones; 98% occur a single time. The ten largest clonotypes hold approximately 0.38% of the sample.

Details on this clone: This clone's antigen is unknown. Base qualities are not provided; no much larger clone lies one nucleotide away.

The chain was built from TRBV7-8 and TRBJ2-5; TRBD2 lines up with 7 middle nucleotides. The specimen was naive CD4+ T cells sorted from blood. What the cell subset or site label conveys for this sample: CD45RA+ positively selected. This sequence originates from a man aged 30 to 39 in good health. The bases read TGTGCCAGCAGCCCTGGGGGGGTTGAGACCCAGTACTTC. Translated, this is CASSPGGVETQYF.